This TCR beta chain was recorded in a study of T cell repertoires in cytomegalovirus infection. In the study overall: Indications of both CMV infection and matching HLA type were provided by public TCR beta signatures.

The CDR3 runs to 16 residues. Looked up from germline, CDR1 is SGHTA and CDR2 is FQGNSA. The junction had 9 bases not matched to a gene; V was cut back by 5 bases and J by 3 bases. TCRdb called the reads again in MiXCR, with one record for every CDR3 protein. The table records approximately 89,000 distinct CDR3 sequences, 20% to 30% of them present only once. Whole-study findings and limits: Within the response measured ex vivo, HLA-C-restricted CMV-specific TCR beta clonotypes were dominant. Identification of carriers of CMV plus the relevant HLA was performed using cumulative public TCR beta family frequency.

This clonotype was seen ten or more times. Its antigen is currently unknown. The clonotype comes from a human donor in good health (CMV status not recorded). Some clones in this sample may be carry-over from other donors' samples. The chain recombines TRBV7-2 with TRBJ2-7; 11 bases are a match to TRBD1. The specimen was CD8+ T cells from cultured PBMCs, collected from culture after CMV antigen stimulation. DNA for the CDR3: TGTGCCAGCAGCGTCGGTATCGGGACAGGGGGCTACGAGCAGTACTTC. It codes for CASSVGIGTGGYEQYF.